These T cell receptor beta chains were read from a single sample in a study of blood T cells in healthy people across ages. TCRdb ran MiXCR on the 5' RACE reads and lists one entry per CDR3 protein. Of over 1,300,000 distinct CDR3 sequences listed, approximately 59% are singletons. The sequenced sample consisted of blood. The receptors come from a man younger than 30 in good health. Both conserved end residues are part of each CDR3. The order of the fields is V gene, clone size, J gene, CDR3 length, D gene, CDR3 DNA, CDR3 protein. A D gene is named only where the DNA matches it firmly. Expanded clones are given a class, and other clones once, few, many or no size at all.

TRBV4-2	once	TRBJ2-3	16	NA	TGTGCCAGCAGCCAAGATACGGCGGGGGCACCCCATACGCAGTATTTT	CASSQDTAGAPHTQYF
TRBV27	NA	TRBJ2-7	14	TRBD2	TGTGCCAGCCGACCAGGAACTAGCGTGTACGAGCAGTACTTC	CASRPGTSVYEQYF
TRBV3-1	NA	TRBJ1-1	12	NA	TGTGCCAGCAGCCACGGCGCAGGGAAGGCTTTCTTT	CASSHGAGKAFF
TRBV3-1	NA	TRBJ2-2	11	NA	TGTGCCACCCAGAGCACCGGGGAGCTGTTTTTT	CATQSTGELFF
TRBV20-1	NA	TRBJ2-3	16	TRBD2	TGCAGTGCTCCTACCCCTAGCGGGGGGCTCGGGAATACGCAGTATTTT	CSAPTPSGGLGNTQYF
TRBV29-1	NA	TRBJ2-1	14	NA	TGCAGCGTTGATTTAGTCGGGAGTACCGATGAGCAGTTCTTC	CSVDLVGSTDEQFF
TRBV7-2	NA	TRBJ2-5	17	TRBD2	TGTGCCAGCAGCTTAGCTCTAGCGGGGGCATACCAAGAGACCCAGTACTTC	CASSLALAGAYQETQYF
TRBV20-1	NA	TRBJ2-4	15	TRBD2	TGCAGTGCTACCAGGGCTGCGGGAGGTGTGTGCATTCAGTACTTC	CSATRAAGGVCIQYF
TRBV7-2	few	TRBJ1-1	13	NA	TGTGCCAGCAGTCGTTCGAGTGGGGGGGAAGCTTTCTTT	CASSRSSGGEAFF
TRBV10-3	NA	TRBJ2-7	13	TRBD2	TGTGCCATCACAAGGCAGCGGGGGAGCGAGCAGTACTTC	CAITRQRGSEQYF
TRBV21-1	once	TRBJ2-4	14	NA	TGTGCCAGCAGCAAAGGGGGCGTAAAAAACATTCAGTACTTC	CASSKGGVKNIQYF
TRBV27	NA	TRBJ2-3	16	NA	TGTGCCAGCAGCGGCTCGCAAGGAGTTAGGACAGATACGCAGTATTTT	CASSGSQGVRTDTQYF
TRBV27	NA	TRBJ2-7	17	TRBD2	TGTGCCACCAGACCGGGGGGGACACCTAGAGTTTCATACGAGCAGTACTTC	CATRPGGTPRVSYEQYF
TRBV4-3	NA	TRBJ2-3	14	NA	TGCGCCAGCAGCCAAGATTGGGCAGCAGATACGCAGTATTTT	CASSQDWAADTQYF